This T cell receptor (beta chain) was found in a study of identifying expanded T cells in peripheral blood. Study-level results: Variance in clone template counts between approximately 2-week samples significantly increased with total template count across all healthy donors.

No infections or other immune events were documented during collection. Trimming left V 5 bases short and J 7 bases short, with 8 bases between. Germline CDR1 reads SGHTA; CDR2 reads FQGNSA. There are 12 residues in the CDR3. The data were produced by immunoSEQ multiplex PCR, yet TCRdb's version contains in-frame clones alone and is incomplete. Counted here are about 58,000 clones, about 92% occurring once; the ten biggest clones make up 3% to 4%. For this clone: As yet, its antigen is unknown.

Sequenced material: blood. This chain links TRBV7-2 with TRBJ2-2; TRBD2 is a possible D gene (6 bases). This sequence was found in a person between 18 and 75 years old in good health. This CDR3 is CASSRDFGELFF. CDR3 sequence (DNA): TGTGCCAGCAGCCGGGACTTCGGGGAGCTGTTTTTT.